This entry features one T cell receptor beta chain sequence. As yet, its antigen is unknown. The data were taken from a study of CD8+ T cells in alopecia areata. V was pared by 2 bases and J by 4 bases, with 12 bases between. This CDR3 region has 15 residues. CDR1 is LGHNA, CDR2 YSLEER, per germline. Sequencing used cDNA as its template, made by extracting RNA and reverse transcribing it. Measured with immunoSEQ multiplex PCR; TCRdb has only the in-frame clones, and not every one. Here the sample spans around 140,000 clones, roughly 50% being singletons. Described treatment: oral pan-JAK inhibitor, 5-10 mg twice daily. Study-wide results and caveats: Persistence during tofacitinib was seen for many expanded lesional clones in scalp and blood. Baseline CD8+ expansion's link to response remains uncertain, as there was one nonresponder.

The rearrangement links TRBV4-3 to TRBJ1-5, with unresolved D. The sequencing used CD8+ T cells sorted from blood, collected at week 4, from a patient treated with tofacitinib. This sequence originates from a human donor with alopecia areata. CDR3 in amino acids: CASSQSQVYNQPQHF. CDR3 DNA sequence: TGCGCCAGCAGCCAAAGCCAGGTCTATAATCAGCCCCAGCATTTT.